One T cell receptor beta chain is described in this entry. This clonotype was found a few times. The clone's antigen remains unknown. It has no much larger one-base neighbor in the sample; base qualities were not kept. The data originate from a study of blood T cells in healthy people across ages (dated by TCRdb to about 2015). A note on the overall study: In model experiments, template switching captured roughly one uniquely barcoded TCR beta cDNA molecule for every two T cells. To track age-related changes in TCR beta repertoire diversity, the study relied on deep sequencing normalized with unique cDNA molecular identifiers. The donors were split into four age groups: young (average 16 years), middle-aged (39), aged (62) and long-lived (about 82). To avoid experimental bias, donors of different ages were distributed randomly across sequencing lanes. Using the same blood draw, the study looked at two additional independent replicas of 1 million unique cDNA reads for two donors, one aged 18 to 30 and the other aged 80 or older.

The 35 to 40 donors, aged about 6 to 95 years, were systemically healthy Caucasian individuals from Russia. Each donor gave 8 to 10 milliliters of peripheral blood, collected into EDTA-treated Vacutainer tubes. PBMCs were isolated by Ficoll-Paque density-gradient centrifugation, with at least 7 million obtained per sample. Total RNA was extracted from PBMCs with Trizol reagent, with at least 5 micrograms obtained per sample. The percentages of naive CD45RAhigh/CD27high T cells were determined by flow cytometry on a PBMC aliquot from every donor. For CDR1 and CDR2, the germline V gene (reference sequence) lists LGHDT and YNNKEL. The V end gives up 2 bases and the J end 5 bases, leaving 12 bases in the junction not matched to a gene. The CDR3 spans 17 residues, from the cysteine through the phenylalanine. The sequence is cut down to CDR3 DNA, 51 bases in frame from base 1. Overall study outcomes, separate from this receptor: Compared with the aged group, the long-lived group had more naive CD4+ T cells, fewer expanded clones and increased TCR diversity, suggesting age selection. As age increased, observed TCR beta diversity per million T cells dropped in a roughly linear way, and a significant reduction was already evident by age 40. Observed TCR beta diversity correlated strongly with the percentage of naive T cells measured by flow cytometry. Estimates of total diversity based on one million sequenced T cells were considered lower bounds and underestimates. Bulk unsorted PBMC profiling prevented conclusive comparison of naive and antigen-experienced compartments. Because the CMV infection status of the donors was unknown, age-related changes in expanded clonotypes may potentially have been confounded.

The method was 5' RACE. The sequencing machine was an Illumina HiSeq 2500. The second PCR ran for about 6 to 11 cycles and used a J-beta primer mix along with a sample-barcoded 5' primer. Each TCR beta cDNA molecule received a unique molecular identifier from a template-switch 5' adaptor carrying 12 random nucleotides. Each sample yielded at least 3 million CDR3-containing paired-end reads. First-strand cDNA was synthesized from all RNA with the Mint cDNA synthesis kit, primed by a TRBC-specific oligonucleotide. All cDNA was treated with uracil-DNA glycosylase and then went through a first 18-cycle PCR with the universal primers M1SS and BC2_uni_R. The authors' analysis ran thus. For normalization, 1 million high-quality reads were randomly selected from each sample, with every read carrying a distinct molecular identifier. Reads sharing molecular identifiers were discarded rather than binned into consensus sequences. CDR3 identification, clonotype clustering and error correction used MiTCR with a Q25 quality threshold and the strictest error-elimination algorithm. A nonparametric unseen species model using Euler transformation provided a lower-bound estimate of total TCR beta diversity. TCRdb reran the public reads through fastp at Q25 and MiXCR, keeping productive beta chains. Entries that share a CDR3 protein sequence are merged under the most common genes and DNA. In this record, the V and J calls reflect TCRdb's handling and not the investigators' own analysis. The sample table records hundreds of thousands of distinct CDR3 sequences; roughly two fifths of these occur just once. The biggest ten clones account for roughly 20% of the sample.

This clonotype was sampled from a woman aged 55-70 years in good health. The sequencing sample was made of blood. Recombination joined TRBV3-1 with TRBJ2-1, with 7 central nucleotides matching TRBD2. This receptor has the CDR3 CASSQYTSVGGNNEQFF. The nucleotide sequence is given as TGTGCCAGCAGCCAATATACTAGCGTAGGCGGCAACAATGAGCAGTTCTTC.